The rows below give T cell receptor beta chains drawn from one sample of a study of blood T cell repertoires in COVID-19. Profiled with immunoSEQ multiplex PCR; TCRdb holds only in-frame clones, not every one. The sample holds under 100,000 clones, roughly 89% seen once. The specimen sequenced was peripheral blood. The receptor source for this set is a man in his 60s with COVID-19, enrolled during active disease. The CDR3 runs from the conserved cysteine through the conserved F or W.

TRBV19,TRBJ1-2,CASSGQGGGYTF
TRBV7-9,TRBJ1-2,CASSTLDGNYGYTF
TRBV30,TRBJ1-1,CAWSPTGHSNTEAFF
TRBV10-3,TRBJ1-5,CAIHPPDRNKSNQPQHF
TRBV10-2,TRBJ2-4,CASKAVAKNIQYF
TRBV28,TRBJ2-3,CASSLLKGLAAAPKSRTQYF
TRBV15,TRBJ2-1,CATSRLYLNEQFF
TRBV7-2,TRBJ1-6,CARGPGQRNSPLHF
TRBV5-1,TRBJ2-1,CASSLGGAVYNEQFF
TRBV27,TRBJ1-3,CASSLRTPDSGNTIYF
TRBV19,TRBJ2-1,CASRGLAILNEQFF
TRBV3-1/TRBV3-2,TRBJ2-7,CASSQDWTSSDEQYF
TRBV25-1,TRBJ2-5,CATGTGAWETQYF
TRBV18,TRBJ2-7,CASSPGLGQGNEQYF
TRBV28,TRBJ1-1,CASSSGLMNTEAFF
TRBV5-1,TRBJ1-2,CASSLAWTQNYGYTF
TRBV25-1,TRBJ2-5,CASSESPAGETQYF
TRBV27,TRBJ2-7,CASPPREYF
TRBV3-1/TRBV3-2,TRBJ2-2,CASSQWDRGSGELFF
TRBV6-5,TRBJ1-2,CASSYSIPGQGDGYTF
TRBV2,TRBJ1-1,CASSGQGENTEAFF
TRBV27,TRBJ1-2,CASSFGQFYGYTF
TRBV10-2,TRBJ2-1,CASSEDRETYNEQFF
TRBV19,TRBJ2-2,CASSRTSGVTGELFF
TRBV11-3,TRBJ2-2,CASSIRSGRAGELFF
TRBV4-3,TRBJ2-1,CASSQGTSGYNEQFF
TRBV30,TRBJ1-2,CAWTRVHGYTF
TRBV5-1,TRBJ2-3,CASSLGTSGTDTQYF
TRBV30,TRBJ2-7,CAWSLYRDYEQYF
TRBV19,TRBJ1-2,CASSRQGAYGYTF
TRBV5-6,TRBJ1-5,CASSLGTGRSNQPQHF
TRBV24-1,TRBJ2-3,CATRAGRADTQYF
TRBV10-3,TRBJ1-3,CAISGQHSGNTIYF
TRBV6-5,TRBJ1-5,CASSSRQGRDQPQHF
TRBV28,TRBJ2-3,CASTRPGGGTDTQYF
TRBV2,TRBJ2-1,CASRWTSGRGNEQFF
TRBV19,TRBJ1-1,CASSISENTEAFF
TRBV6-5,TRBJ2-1,CASSPRTGGDEQFF
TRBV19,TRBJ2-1,CASSIKTGGNEQFF
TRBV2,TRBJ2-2,CASNILQGYGGELFF
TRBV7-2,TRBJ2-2,CASSLGGFRGTGELFF
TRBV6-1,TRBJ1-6,CASSERTGAYNSPLHF
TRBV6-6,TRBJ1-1,CASSYGPVNTEAFF
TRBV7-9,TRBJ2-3,CASSLESSTDTQYF
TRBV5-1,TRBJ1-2,CASSNGQNNYGYTF
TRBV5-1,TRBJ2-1,CASSLASNEQFF